This T cell receptor beta chain stems from a study of identical twins (dated by TCRdb to the mid-2010s). About the study as a whole: TCR alpha and beta repertoires from monozygotic twins, unrelated adults of various ages and cord blood were deep-sequenced to test whether fetal clonotypes persist. To rule out contamination, replicate twin experiments were performed at different times with different library preparation protocols. Broad study findings and their caveats: Fewer insertions were carried by abundant cord blood beta clonotypes, a similar but weaker trend appeared in young adult naive repertoires, and no such trend appeared in memory repertoires. Compared with coincidental sharing between unrelated individuals, out-of-frame TCR alpha sequences shared between twins showed an excess of sequences with low generation probability. In monozygotic twins, out-of-frame TCR alpha sharing was systematically underestimated by recombination models, although the models agreed with sharing between unrelated individuals. Because the same donors could not be followed over many years, the conclusions depended on cross-sectional statistical analysis. Zero-insertion analyses could be partly confounded by invariant T cells such as MAIT and iNKT, though diverse VJ usage argued against such confounding for most clonotypes. A weaker excess of twin sharing was found in beta out-of-frame sequences because the signal-to-noise ratio was lowered by fewer shared sequences.

Library method: 5' RACE. The data were produced on an Illumina HiSeq 2000. A universal primer binding site was added through template switching, and the final cDNA carried a unique molecular identifier so that TCR cDNA molecules could be counted accurately. Specific primers in the conserved constant-segment region were used to synthesize first-strand cDNA for TCR alpha and beta chains. To control for contamination, every cDNA library carried two barcodes: a SMART-Mk sample barcode plus Illumina barcodes. TruSeq adapter sequences and Illumina sample barcodes were added in two successive PCR steps. TCR alpha and beta cDNA libraries were sequenced on the Illumina HiSeq platform with custom primers. Per the authors' processing: Unique molecular identifiers were extracted from raw reads with MiGEC, and CDR3 positions were determined with MiXCR. Recombination models were inferred per individual with the repgenHMM and IGoR tools using an EM algorithm. The tcR package in R was used for shared clonotype analysis, with sharing normalized by the product of cloneset sizes. To study raw recombination free of thymic and clonal selection effects, out-of-frame nonproductive sequences were analyzed. TCRdb redid the processing of the public reads, applying fastp at Q25 and MiXCR, and retained in-frame beta chains. Duplicate CDR3 protein sequences are folded into a single record with the most common DNA and genes. The V and J calls follow TCRdb's processing rather than the paper's. The table for this sample lists 150,000 or so distinct CDR3 sequences; around 3.5% of them were counted only once. The top ten constitute 7.5% to 8.5% of the sample.

From the germline V gene, CDR1 is LGHNA and CDR2 is YSLEER. Its CDR3 holds 14 amino acids, cysteine through phenylalanine. CDR3 DNA only is kept here, 42 bases in frame from base 1. V sheds 0 bases and J sheds 7 bases, leaving 13 bases between their ends. Every donor in the study was a healthy Caucasian. Using Miltenyi CD45RO+ enrichment and human naive T-cell isolation kits, memory (CD45RO+) and naive T cells were isolated from PBMC. The table lists this clonotype with many counts. Its specific antigen is unknown. The record has no base qualities; no much larger clone is one base away. This sequence was found in a young man in good health. Source material: memory T cells sorted from blood. The cell subset or site label corresponds to: CD45RO+ enriched T cells. The sequence is built from TRBV4-3 and TRBJ2-7; the D gene remains uncertain. In nucleotide form, the sequence is TGCGCCAGCAGCCAAGATTTAAGGTCCGGGGAGCAGTACTTC. This yields the protein CASSQDLRSGEQYF.